This TCR beta chain is drawn from a study of CXCR3-negative and CXCR3-positive naive CD8 T cells. UMI-labeled 5' RACE TRB cDNA libraries were prepared from the cells. TCRdb re-called the 5' RACE reads and shows each CDR3 protein once, DNA omitted. The data include about 23,000 distinct CDR3 sequences; the top ten clones carry roughly 20%. This clonotype was sampled from a human donor in good health. Some clones in this sample may be carry-over from other donors' samples. Specimen: memory CD8+ T cells from blood.

The chain's CDR3 is CASSPSSGELFF. This chain links TRBV12-3 or TRBV12-4 with TRBJ2-2. The CDR3 has 12 amino acids.